The rows below give T cell receptor beta chains drawn from one sample of a study of shared clonotypes between healthy human individuals. Method: immunoSEQ multiplex PCR; TCRdb's copy keeps in-frame clones and lacks some. The profile shows fewer than 1 million clones, around 96% of them singletons. Specimen: naive CD8+ T cells sorted from blood. These receptors were collected from a man aged 30 to 45 in good health. Both conserved end residues are part of each CDR3. Fields, in order: clone size, J gene, D gene, V gene, CDR3 protein, CDR3 DNA. D genes are given only for firm matches. Size values are once, few and many counts, or a class for expanded clones, and some rows have none.

NA | TRBJ2-7 | NA | TRBV23-1 | CASSQYCGGREQYF | TGCGCCAGCAGTCAGTACTGCGGGGGCCGGGAGCAGTACTTC
NA | TRBJ1-1 | NA | TRBV6-5 | CASSQNSGGTEAFF | TGTGCCAGCAGTCAAAACTCGGGGGGAACTGAAGCTTTCTTT
NA | TRBJ2-7 | NA | TRBV13 | CASSPQAGLRGLYEQYF | TGTGCCAGCAGCCCCCAAGCGGGTCTTCGTGGACTATACGAGCAGTACTTC
NA | TRBJ2-1 | TRBD2 | TRBV27 | CASSLDSGGYNEQFF | TGTGCCAGCAGTTTAGATAGCGGGGGCTACAATGAGCAGTTCTTC
NA | TRBJ1-1 | NA | TRBV5-1 | CASSDGMNTEAFF | TGCGCCAGCAGCGACGGCATGAACACTGAAGCTTTCTTT
NA | TRBJ2-5 | TRBD1 | TRBV9 | CASSKGANQETQYF | TGTGCCAGCAGCAAGGGGGCGAACCAAGAGACCCAGTACTTC
NA | TRBJ2-5 | TRBD1 | TRBV10-1 | CASSVDRVEETQYF | TGCGCCAGCAGTGTGGACAGGGTGGAAGAGACCCAGTACTTC
few | TRBJ2-7 | TRBD2 | TRBV4-1 | CASSQEGLAGDEQYF | TGCGCCAGCAGCCAAGAAGGGCTAGCGGGAGACGAGCAGTACTTC
NA | TRBJ2-7 | NA | TRBV28 | CASSLGGDLGPYEQYF | TGTGCCAGCAGTTTAGGTGGGGACCTCGGCCCCTACGAGCAGTACTTC
NA | TRBJ1-2 | NA | TRBV6-6 | CASSYPGALGGYTF | TGTGCCAGCAGTTACCCCGGGGCTTTGGGTGGCTACACCTTC
NA | TRBJ2-1 | NA | TRBV5-1 | CASSLVPALSSYNEQFF | TGCGCCAGCAGCTTGGTACCCGCATTAAGCTCCTACAATGAGCAGTTCTTC
once | TRBJ1-2 | NA | TRBV10-3 | CAIRTDHGYTF | TGTGCCATCAGGACGGATCATGGCTACACCTTC
NA | TRBJ2-2 | NA | TRBV6-5 | CASSYLGSGELFF | TGTGCCAGCAGTTATTTGGGAAGCGGGGAGCTGTTTTTT
once | TRBJ2-2 | NA | TRBV10-3 | CAISPGGYTGELFF | TGTGCCATCAGTCCCGGGGGCTATACCGGGGAGCTGTTTTTT
NA | TRBJ2-7 | NA | TRBV15 | CATSRRLSLYEQYF | TGTGCCACCAGCCGGAGACTCTCCCTCTACGAGCAGTACTTC
NA | TRBJ2-5 | TRBD1 | TRBV7-6 | CASSTGTGPGTQYF | TGTGCCAGCAGCACTGGGACAGGTCCAGGGACCCAGTACTTC